This is a list of T cell receptor beta chains from one sample in a study of identical twins. TCRdb re-called the 5' RACE reads through MiXCR, storing one row per CDR3 protein. The table has some 1,600,000 distinct CDR3 sequences, 25% to 35% seen once. The sequenced material came from cord blood. Receptor source: a newborn girl in good health. Both conserved end residues are part of each CDR3. D genes are given only for firm matches. A clone size is listed for some rows: how often the clone was seen (once, few, many), or a class if it is expanded.

V	J	D	size	CDR3	DNA
TRBV7-9	TRBJ1-4	.	.	CASSLAAWDEKLFF	TGTGCCAGCAGCTTGGCAGCCTGGGATGAAAAACTGTTTTTT
TRBV7-6	TRBJ2-7	.	.	CASSLLAGRVYNEQYF	TGTGCCAGCAGCTTATTGGCAGGGCGGGTTTACAATGAGCAGTACTTC
TRBV20-1	TRBJ1-2	.	.	CSVWQVNYGYTF	TGCAGTGTATGGCAGGTTAACTATGGCTACACCTTC
TRBV3-1	TRBJ2-1	.	.	CASSQEQDNEQFF	TGTGCCAGCAGCCAAGAGCAGGACAATGAGCAGTTCTTC
TRBV4-2	TRBJ2-3	TRBD2	.	CASSQDWPAGAASTDTQYF	TGTGCCAGCAGCCAAGATTGGCCAGCGGGGGCAGCGAGCACAGATACGCAGTATTTT
TRBV6-5	TRBJ2-1	.	.	CASSYGPSEGEQFF	TGTGCCAGCAGTTACGGTCCTAGCGAGGGTGAGCAGTTCTTC
TRBV5-6	TRBJ1-2	.	few	CASSLEVSFNYGYTF	TGTGCCAGCAGCTTGGAGGTCAGCTTTAACTATGGCTACACCTTC
TRBV14	TRBJ2-1	.	many	CASSQDRLVNEQFF	TGTGCCAGCAGCCAAGACCGACTAGTCAATGAGCAGTTCTTC
TRBV5-5	TRBJ2-1	.	few	CASSSNFRYNEQFF	TGTGCCAGCAGCTCAAACTTCAGGTACAATGAGCAGTTCTTC
TRBV21-1	TRBJ1-2	.	few	CASSPRTGPPNYGYTF	TGTGCCAGCAGCCCCCGGACAGGGCCTCCTAACTATGGCTACACCTTC
TRBV3-1	TRBJ2-5	.	many	CASSQPEETQYF	TGTGCCAGCAGCCAACCGGAAGAGACCCAGTACTTC
TRBV2	TRBJ2-7	TRBD2	.	CASRILLAGGQYF	TGTGCCAGCAGAATCCTACTAGCGGGGGGGCAGTACTTC
TRBV7-8	TRBJ2-5	.	few	CASSPTGTSWTQYF	TGTGCCAGCAGTCCAACCGGGACTTCTTGGACCCAGTACTTC
TRBV5-1	TRBJ2-3	TRBD2	.	CASSPLAGDGTDTQYF	TGCGCCAGCAGCCCACTAGCGGGAGATGGGACAGATACGCAGTATTTT
TRBV7-2	TRBJ2-4	.	.	CASSLVGRQVAKNIQYF	TGTGCCAGCAGCTTAGTTGGGCGACAGGTAGCCAAAAACATTCAGTACTTC
TRBV3-1	TRBJ2-1	.	.	CASSLAEGYEQFF	TGTGCCAGCAGCCTAGCGGAGGGGTATGAGCAGTTCTTC
TRBV2	TRBJ2-1	.	.	CASSEKLRQFF	TGTGCCAGCAGTGAAAAGTTGAGGCAGTTCTTC
TRBV7-2	TRBJ1-6	.	.	CASSLDRANLHF	TGTGCCAGCAGCTTAGACAGGGCAAACCTCCACTTT
TRBV29-1	TRBJ2-3	TRBD2	few	CSVEGTSGSLSTDTQYF	TGCAGCGTTGAGGGGACTAGCGGGAGTTTGAGCACAGATACGCAGTATTTT
TRBV5-1	TRBJ2-1	.	.	CASTLDIGRHNEQFF	TGCGCCAGCACCCTGGACATTGGCCGTCACAATGAGCAGTTCTTC
TRBV28	TRBJ2-7	.	many	CASSIPVGQDYNEQYF	TGTGCCAGCAGTATACCGGTAGGGCAGGATTACAACGAGCAGTACTTC
TRBV19	TRBJ1-2	.	.	CASSTTTARYGYTF	TGTGCCAGTAGTACCACAACGGCCCGCTATGGCTACACCTTC
TRBV11-1	TRBJ1-1	.	.	CASSPGQLIMNTEAFF	TGTGCCAGCAGCCCCGGACAGCTGATTATGAACACTGAAGCTTTCTTT
TRBV2	TRBJ2-3	.	.	CASIRGWADTQYF	TGTGCCAGCATTCGGGGGTGGGCAGATACGCAGTATTTT
TRBV5-1	TRBJ2-7	TRBD1	.	CASSLLTGGVYEQYF	TGCGCCAGCAGCTTATTGACAGGGGGAGTCTACGAGCAGTACTTC
TRBV24-1	TRBJ2-5	TRBD1	.	CATSPGQEETQYF	TGTGCCACCAGTCCGGGACAGGAGGAGACCCAGTACTTC
TRBV20-1	TRBJ2-3	.	once	CSASMGFSTDTRYF	TGCAGTGCTAGTATGGGATTTAGCACAGATACGCGGTATTTT
TRBV20-1	TRBJ2-4	.	few	CSARKGQNIQYF	TGCAGTGCTAGAAAAGGCCAAAACATTCAGTACTTC
TRBV20-1	TRBJ1-1	TRBD1	once	CSATAGTGRPVMDTEAFF	TGCAGTGCCACTGCCGGGACAGGGCGTCCTGTGATGGACACTGAAGCTTTCTTT
TRBV29-1	TRBJ2-7	TRBD2	.	CSVRTSAYYEQYF	TGCAGCGTCCGGACTAGCGCCTACTACGAGCAGTACTTC
TRBV7-9	TRBJ1-1	TRBD1	few	CASTDRDRGEAFF	TGTGCCAGCACCGACAGGGACCGAGGTGAAGCTTTCTTT
TRBV20-1	TRBJ2-7	.	many	CSAPGTPYEQYF	TGCAGTGCTCCCGGGACTCCCTACGAGCAGTACTTC
TRBV27	TRBJ2-1	.	many	CASSWTVYNEQFF	TGTGCCAGCAGTTGGACAGTTTACAATGAGCAGTTCTTC
TRBV20-1	TRBJ2-1	.	few	CSARDKMQESYNEQFF	TGCAGTGCTAGAGATAAGATGCAGGAATCCTACAATGAGCAGTTCTTC
TRBV28	TRBJ2-7	TRBD2	few	CASSTGTSGSIHEQYF	TGTGCCAGCAGTACAGGGACTAGCGGGAGTATCCACGAGCAGTACTTC
TRBV20-1	TRBJ2-7	.	.	CGASREFSPYEQYF	TGCGGTGCTAGTCGTGAGTTCTCCCCTTACGAGCAGTACTTC
TRBV14	TRBJ1-4	.	few	CASSQDGGWQGGEKLFF	TGTGCCAGCAGCCAAGATGGGGGATGGCAGGGAGGCGAAAAACTGTTTTTT
TRBV10-3	TRBJ2-1	.	many	CAISEESGFRQFF	TGTGCCATCAGTGAGGAATCTGGATTTCGACAGTTCTTC
TRBV9	TRBJ2-1	TRBD2	.	CTSSVGLAGVNNEQFF	TGTACCAGCAGCGTAGGACTAGCGGGGGTCAACAATGAGCAGTTCTTC
TRBV15	TRBJ2-3	.	.	CATSRGTGGGGTDTQYF	TGTGCCACCAGCAGAGGTACCGGCGGGGGCGGCACAGATACGCAGTATTTT
TRBV20-1	TRBJ1-1	.	.	CSAKQGKTEAFF	TGCAGTGCTAAACAGGGAAAGACTGAAGCTTTCTTT